The TCR beta chain under discussion was sequenced for a study of CD8 T cells in Susac syndrome. Study context: Within the sequenced Susac syndrome patient group, six exhibited active disease and roughly 8 were in remission.

RNA totalling roughly 0.5 to 1 ug underwent reverse transcription with random hexamers. TCRdb re-called the immunoSEQ multiplex PCR reads through MiXCR, storing one row per CDR3 protein. The sample records some 150,000 distinct CDR3 sequences, 95% being singletons. Germline assignment: CDR1 LGHNA and CDR2 YNFKEQ. The germline V and J ends were trimmed by 4 bases and 4 bases, with 14 bases remaining between them. There are 14 residues in the CDR3. The chain has TRBV4-2 and TRBJ2-7, with D possibly matching TRBD1 (5 bases). The sequence was obtained from a human donor with Susac syndrome. Material for sequencing was CD4+ T cells from PBMCs. The CDR3 DNA is TGTGCCAGCAGCCCTAAGCCAGGGAATTACGAGCAGTACTTC. It encodes CASSPKPGNYEQYF.